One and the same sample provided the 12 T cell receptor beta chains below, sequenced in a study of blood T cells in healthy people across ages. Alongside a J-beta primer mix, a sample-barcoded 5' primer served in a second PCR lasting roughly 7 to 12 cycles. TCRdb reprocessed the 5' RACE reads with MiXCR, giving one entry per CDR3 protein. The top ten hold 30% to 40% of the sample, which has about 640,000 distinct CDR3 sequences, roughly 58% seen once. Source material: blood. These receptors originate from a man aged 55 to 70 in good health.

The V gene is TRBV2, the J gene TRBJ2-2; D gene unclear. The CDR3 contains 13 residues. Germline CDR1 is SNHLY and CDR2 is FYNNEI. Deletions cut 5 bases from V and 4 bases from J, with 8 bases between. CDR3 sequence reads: CASSPVRTGELFF. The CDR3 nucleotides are TGTGCCAGCAGTCCCGTCCGCACCGGGGAGCTGTTTTTT.

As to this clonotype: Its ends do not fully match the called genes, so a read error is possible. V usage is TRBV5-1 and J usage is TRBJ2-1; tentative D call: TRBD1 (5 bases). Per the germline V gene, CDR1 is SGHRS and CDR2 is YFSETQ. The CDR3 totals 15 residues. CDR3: CASSPPGKVYSEQFF. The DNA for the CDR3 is TGCGCCAGCAGCCCGCCAGGGAAAGTTTACAGTGAGCAGTTCTTC.

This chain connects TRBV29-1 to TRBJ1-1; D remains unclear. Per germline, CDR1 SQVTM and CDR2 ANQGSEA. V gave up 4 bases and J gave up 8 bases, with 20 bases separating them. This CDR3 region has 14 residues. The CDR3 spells CSVAPIGLRSEAFF. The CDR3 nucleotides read TGCAGCGTTGCCCCCATAGGACTCCGATCCGAAGCTTTCTTT.

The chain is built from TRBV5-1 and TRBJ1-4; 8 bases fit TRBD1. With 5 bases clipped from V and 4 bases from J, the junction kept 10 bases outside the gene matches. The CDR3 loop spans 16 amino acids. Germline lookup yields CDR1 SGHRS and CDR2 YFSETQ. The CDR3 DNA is TGCGCCAGCAGAGCGGAGGGACAGGCGTATAATGAAAAACTGTTTTTT. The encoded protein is CASRAEGQAYNEKLFF.

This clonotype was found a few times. CDR3 region: CASLSSYEQYF. DNA of the CDR3: TGTGCCAGCCTGAGCTCCTACGAGCAGTACTTC. The chain joins TRBV28 to TRBJ2-7, with D uncertain. V was clipped by 8 bases and J by 0 bases, with 5 bases between them. Per the germline V gene, CDR1 is MDHEN and CDR2 is SYDVKM. The CDR3 loop spans 11 amino acids.

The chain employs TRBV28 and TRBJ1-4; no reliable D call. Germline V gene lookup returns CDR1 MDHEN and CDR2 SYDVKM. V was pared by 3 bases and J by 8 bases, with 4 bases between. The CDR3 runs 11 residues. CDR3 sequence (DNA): TGTGCCAGCAGTTTTCAGGAAAAACTGTTTTTT. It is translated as CASSFQEKLFF.

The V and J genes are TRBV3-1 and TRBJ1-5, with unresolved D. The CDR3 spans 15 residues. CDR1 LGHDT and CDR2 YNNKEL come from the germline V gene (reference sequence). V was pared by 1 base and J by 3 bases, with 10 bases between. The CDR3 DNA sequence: TGTGCCAGCAGCCAAGCCCCGGCTCCCAATCAGCCCCAGCATTTT. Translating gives CASSQAPAPNQPQHF.

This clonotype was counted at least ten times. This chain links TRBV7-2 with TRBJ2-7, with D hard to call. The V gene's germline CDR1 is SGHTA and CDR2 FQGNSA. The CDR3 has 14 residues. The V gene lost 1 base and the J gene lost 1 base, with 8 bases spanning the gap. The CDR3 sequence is CASSLVGGSYEQYF. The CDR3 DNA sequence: TGTGCCAGCAGCTTAGTCGGCGGATCCTACGAGCAGTACTTC. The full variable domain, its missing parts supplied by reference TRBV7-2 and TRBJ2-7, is GAGVSQSPSNKVTEKGKDVELRCDPISGHTALYWYRQSLGQGLEFLIYFQGNSAPDKSGLPSDRFSAERTGGSVSTLTIQRTQQEDSAVYLCASSLVGGSYEQYFGPGTRLTVT.

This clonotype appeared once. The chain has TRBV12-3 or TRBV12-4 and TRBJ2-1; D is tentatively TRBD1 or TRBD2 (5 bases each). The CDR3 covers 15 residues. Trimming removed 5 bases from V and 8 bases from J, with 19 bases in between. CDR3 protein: CASSPGPANGHEQFF. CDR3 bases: TGTGCCAGCAGTCCGGGACCCGCGAATGGTCATGAGCAGTTCTTC.

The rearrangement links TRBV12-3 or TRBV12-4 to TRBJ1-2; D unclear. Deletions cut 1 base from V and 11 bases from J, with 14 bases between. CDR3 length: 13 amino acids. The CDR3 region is CASSLGTAGGYTF. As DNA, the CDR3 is TGTGCCAGCAGTTTAGGCACGGCAGGTGGATACACCTTC.

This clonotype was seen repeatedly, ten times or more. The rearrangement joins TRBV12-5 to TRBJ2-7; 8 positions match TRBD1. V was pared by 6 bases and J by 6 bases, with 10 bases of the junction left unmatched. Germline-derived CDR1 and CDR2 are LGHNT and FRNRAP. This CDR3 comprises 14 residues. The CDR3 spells CASGPDREWSEQYF. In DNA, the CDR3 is TGTGCTAGTGGCCCGGACAGGGAGTGGTCCGAGCAGTACTTC.

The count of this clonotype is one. The CDR3 spells CSARGTALNTEAFF. The CDR3 coding sequence is TGCAGTGCTAGAGGGACAGCTTTGAACACTGAAGCTTTCTTT. The rearrangement uses TRBV20-1 and TRBJ1-1; D is perhaps TRBD1 (6 bases). The length of the CDR3 is 14 residues. Germline CDR1 and CDR2: DFQATT and SNEGSKA (reference sequence). V lost 1 base, J lost 0 bases, and 9 bases lay in between.